The 32 T cell receptor beta chains given below trace back to one sample, sequenced in a study of blood T cell repertoires in COVID-19. Method: immunoSEQ multiplex PCR; TCRdb's copy keeps in-frame clones and lacks some. The sample lists tens of thousands of clones, approximately 86% occurring once. Material: peripheral blood. Receptors were obtained from a woman aged 80 or over in a cohort sampled during active or convalescent COVID-19.

The chain joins TRBV5-1 to TRBJ2-5; D may be TRBD1 (5 bases). The CDR3 covers 13 residues. The germline V gene encodes CDR1 SGHRS and CDR2 YFSETQ. Trimming took off 4 bases at V and 1 base at J, with 8 bases between the two ends. The CDR3, as DNA: TGCGCCAGCAGCCTCCAGGGCCAAGAGACCCAGTACTTC. Protein product: CASSLQGQETQYF.

The chain couples TRBV3-1 (or the pseudogene TRBV3-2) to TRBJ2-2, with a weak D call TRBD2 (5 bases). V lost 0 bases and J 4 bases, leaving 12 bases between the germline ends. This CDR3 has 16 amino acids. CDR1 and CDR2 from the germline V gene are LGHDT and YNNKEL (reference sequence). The CDR3 bases are TGTGCCAGCAGCCAAGATAGGACGGGGTTCACCGGGGAGCTGTTTTTT. Protein sequence: CASSQDRTGFTGELFF.

J is TRBJ1-5 and V is TRBV2; TRBD1 aligns across 8 bases. With V trimmed by 4 bases and J by 6 bases, 5 bases remained unmatched. The germline V gene encodes CDR1 SNHLY and CDR2 FYNNEI. This CDR3 contains 14 residues. The CDR3 is CASSAGGGGQPQHF. CDR3 nucleotide sequence: TGTGCCAGCAGTGCAGGGGGCGGGGGTCAGCCCCAGCATTTT.

The chain joins TRBV15 to TRBJ1-5, with D hard to call. This CDR3 is 16 amino acids long. Trimming cost V 0 bases and J 4 bases, with 13 bases left between them. Per the germline V gene, CDR1 is LNHNV and CDR2 is YYDKDF (reference sequence). This chain's CDR3 is CATSRDQPGNNQPQHF. The CDR3, as DNA: TGTGCCACCAGCAGAGATCAGCCAGGTAATAATCAGCCCCAGCATTTT.

This chain connects TRBV6-5 to TRBJ2-3; 8 bases line up with TRBD2. Germline assignment: CDR1 MNHEY and CDR2 SVGAGI. This CDR3 region has 15 residues. The V segment lost 6 bases and the J segment 4 bases; nucleotides outside the gene matches: 9. Written as DNA, the CDR3 is TGTGCCAGCAGCCAGGGACTAGTAAGTGCAGATACGCAGTATTTT. This sequence encodes CASSQGLVSADTQYF.

The genes are TRBV19 and TRBJ2-6, with D possibly matching TRBD2 (6 bases). Trimming shortened V by 10 bases and J by 4 bases, and 11 bases separated the two germline ends. The CDR3 has 13 residues. CDR1 and CDR2 from the germline V gene are LNHDA and SQIVND (reference sequence). CDR3 amino acids: CATAGSGANVLTF. The DNA for the CDR3 is TGTGCCACCGCGGGATCCGGGGCCAACGTCCTGACTTTC.

The chain recombines TRBV10-3 with TRBJ1-1; 8 positions agree with TRBD1. The V gene's germline CDR1 is ENHRY and CDR2 SYGVKD. CDR3 length: 13 residues. V trimming: 4 bases; J trimming: 5 bases; junction bases outside the gene matches: 3. CDR3 DNA sequence: TGTGCCATCAGTGGCGGACAGGGAACTGAAGCTTTCTTT. This translates into CAISGGQGTEAFF.

J is TRBJ1-1 and V is TRBV14; no reliable D call. Trimming shortened V by 2 bases and J by 11 bases, and 9 bases separated the two germline ends. Germline assignment: CDR1 SGHDN and CDR2 FVKESK. The CDR3 spans 11 residues. The CDR3 coding sequence is TGTGCCAGCAGCCAATTAGGGAGTGCTTTCTTT. This encodes CASSQLGSAFF.

V gene TRBV24-1 combines with J gene TRBJ2-1, with TRBD1 matching over 7 bases. Germline V gene data show CDR1 as KGHDR and CDR2 as SFDVKD. The CDR3 sequence is 15 residues long. Trimming took 6 bases from V and 0 from J; bases not matched to a gene: 4. The CDR3 loop is CATSRSGGSYNEQFF. The CDR3 DNA reads TGTGCCACCAGTAGATCAGGGGGCTCCTACAATGAGCAGTTCTTC.

The chain couples TRBV7-9 to TRBJ2-7; 7 nucleotides agree with TRBD2. The CDR3 extends over 14 amino acids. The germline V gene has CDR1 SEHNR and CDR2 FQNEAQ (reference sequence). Unmatched junction bases numbered 10, after V lost 5 bases and J lost 6 bases. The chain's CDR3 is CASSLLGGSPEQYV. In DNA form, the CDR3 reads TGTGCCAGCAGCCTCCTGGGGGGGTCCCCCGAGCAGTACGTC.

The chain employs TRBV19 and TRBJ1-3; D unclear. Germline CDR1 reads LNHDA; CDR2 reads SQIVND (reference sequence). V dropped 3 bases and J dropped 4 bases, with 4 bases sitting between them. This CDR3 is built from 12 residues. The CDR3 loop is CASSILGNTIYF. CDR3 coding DNA: TGTGCCAGTAGTATCCTCGGAAACACCATATATTTT.

The V and J genes are TRBV18 and TRBJ2-6; 7 bases map to TRBD1. The CDR3 is 17 amino acids. V was clipped by 1 base and J by 3 bases; unmatched bases: 6. CDR1 is KGHSH and CDR2 is LQKENI in the germline V gene. The CDR3 is CASSPQGAGLGANVLTF. The CDR3 nucleotides read TGTGCCAGCTCACCACAGGGGGCTGGACTTGGGGCCAACGTCCTGACTTTC.

The V call is TRBV5-1, the J call TRBJ2-3, with D possibly being TRBD2 (5 bases). Germline loops: CDR1 SGHRS, CDR2 YFSETQ. The CDR3 covers 16 residues. Trimming took 0 bases from V and 1 from J, leaving 12 bases between them. CDR3 in amino acids: CASSLDGLGGTDTQYF. The CDR3 bases are TGCGCCAGCAGCTTGGATGGACTGGGCGGCACAGATACGCAGTATTTT.

In this sample, this clone turned up a few times. The chain couples TRBV28 to TRBJ1-2, with D possibly TRBD1 on 6 matching bases. The germline V and J ends were trimmed by 0 bases and 5 bases, with 13 bases remaining between them. CDR1 is MDHEN, CDR2 SYDVKM, per germline. This CDR3 spans 15 amino acids. CDR3 DNA sequence: TGTGCCAGCAGTTTATGGGCAGGGGCTACGTATGGCTACACCTTC. It encodes CASSLWAGATYGYTF.

V is TRBV30 and J is TRBJ1-3, with TRBD1 matching 7 bases. Trimming removed 5 bases from V and 0 bases from J; junction bases left unmatched: 19. CDR3 size: 19 residues. The germline V gene has CDR1 GTSNPN and CDR2 SVGIG (reference sequence). The CDR3 is CAWAHGKGARPSSGNTIYF. The CDR3 region has the DNA TGTGCCTGGGCTCATGGCAAGGGGGCTCGCCCCAGCTCTGGAAACACCATATATTTT.

The chain has TRBV10-2 and TRBJ2-3; a weak D match, TRBD2 (6 bases). V was clipped by 5 bases and J by 1 base, with 13 bases between them. The CDR3 runs 15 residues. Germline-derived CDR1 and CDR2 are WSHSY and SAAADI. This CDR3 reads CASSPQASGTDTQYF. The CDR3 nucleotides read TGCGCCAGCAGTCCTCAGGCTAGCGGCACAGATACGCAGTATTTT.

The V gene is TRBV19, the J gene TRBJ2-7, with a tentative D call TRBD2 (5 bases). In germline, CDR1 is LNHDA, CDR2 SQIVND (reference sequence). The CDR3 has 16 amino acids. With 7 bases removed from V and 2 bases from J, the gap between germline ends came to 21 bases. The CDR3 is CASTTAGDPSTYEQYF. CDR3 bases: TGTGCCAGTACCACCGCCGGGGATCCATCAACCTACGAGCAGTACTTC.

This clone has only one observation. The chain combines TRBV12-3 or TRBV12-4 with TRBJ1-4; D gene unclear. The V end was cut by 10 bases, the J end by 5 bases, with 11 bases between. The CDR3 contains 12 residues. The CDR3 reads CAIRTVNEKLFF. The CDR3 region has the DNA TGTGCCATACGGACTGTAAATGAAAAACTGTTTTTT.

About this clone: Other DNA sequences in this specimen translate into the identical CDR3. This chain links TRBV27 with TRBJ2-2, with 12 bases that match TRBD2. This CDR3 region has 15 residues. Looked up from germline, CDR1 is MNHEY and CDR2 is SMNVEV (reference sequence). V was pared by 3 bases and J by 5 bases, with 1 base of the junction left unmatched. CDR3 sequence reads: CASSFGTSGTGELFF. DNA for the CDR3: TGTGCCAGCAGTTTCGGGACTAGCGGGACCGGGGAGCTGTTTTTT.

The genes are TRBV4-1 and TRBJ1-4; no clear D gene. Germline V gene lookup returns CDR1 MGHRA and CDR2 YSYEKL. V was shortened by 3 bases and J by 3 bases, with 17 bases between the two germline ends. The CDR3 extends over 17 amino acids. As DNA, the CDR3 is TGCGCCAGCAGCCAGACCTCCCTAGACGTGGCTAATGAAAAACTGTTTTTT. It translates to CASSQTSLDVANEKLFF.

The chain couples TRBV21-1 to TRBJ1-1; the table's D call, TRBD1, was not checked against the DNA. TRBV21-1 is an annotated pseudogene. The CDR3 consists of 16 residues. The CDR3 DNA reads as TGTGCCAGCAGCAAAGGGACAGGGAATTTTCCCACTGAAGCTTTCTTT. It yields the protein CASSKGTGNFPTEAFF.

The rearrangement links TRBV28 to TRBJ2-7; D possibly corresponds to TRBD1 (5 bases). The germline V gene has CDR1 MDHEN and CDR2 SYDVKM. CDR3 length equals 13 residues. The germline V and J ends were trimmed by 6 bases and 2 bases, with 11 bases remaining between them. The CDR3 region is CASRSGQTYEQYF. The CDR3 DNA sequence: TGTGCCAGCAGATCCGGACAAACCTACGAGCAGTACTTC. Drawing the rest from reference TRBV28 and TRBJ2-7, the complete variable domain is DVKVTQSSRYLVKRTGEKVFLECVQDMDHENMFWYRQDPGLGLRLIYFSYDVKMKEKGDIPEGYSVSREKKERFSLILESASTNQTSMYLCASRSGQTYEQYFGPGTRLTVT.

Details on this clone: Other DNA sequences of this sample code for an identical CDR3. The chain employs TRBV3-1 (or the pseudogene TRBV3-2) and TRBJ2-1; D remains unclear. The length of the CDR3 is 13 residues. V lost 1 base and J 4 bases, leaving 5 bases between the germline ends. Germline loops: CDR1 LGHDT, CDR2 YNNKEL (reference sequence). The CDR3 reads CASSQGLYNEQFF. The CDR3 DNA is TGTGCCAGCAGCCAAGGACTTTACAATGAGCAGTTCTTC.

This chain links TRBV10-3 with TRBJ2-3; 11 bases align to TRBD1. V lost 7 bases and J lost 5; bases outside the gene matches: 2. Germline-derived CDR1 and CDR2 are ENHRY and SYGVKD. CDR3 length: 13 amino acids. The CDR3: CAIKGTGGDTQYF. The CDR3 bases are TGTGCCATCAAGGGGACAGGGGGAGATACGCAGTATTTT.

The chain uses TRBV3-1 (or the pseudogene TRBV3-2) and TRBJ2-3; D remains unclear. The CDR3 is made up of 11 amino acids. Per the germline V gene, CDR1 is LGHDT and CDR2 is YNNKEL (reference sequence). CDR3 nucleotide sequence: TGTGCGGTACGGGGCACAGATACGCAGTATTTT. It is translated as CAVRGTDTQYF.

This clone has more than one count but fewer than ten. The J gene is TRBJ1-2, the V gene TRBV28; D ambiguous. The germline V gene encodes CDR1 MDHEN and CDR2 SYDVKM. Trimming left V 3 bases short and J 1 base short, with 9 bases between. The CDR3 has 14 residues. The CDR3 DNA sequence: TGTGCCAGCAGTTTCGGTCCCCTTAACTATGGCTACACCTTC. Protein: CASSFGPLNYGYTF.

CDR3 loop: CASSEPGQVAGELFF. The DNA for the CDR3 is TGTGCCAGCAGCGAACCGGGACAGGTGGCCGGGGAGCTGTTTTTT. The chain links TRBV5-6 to TRBJ2-2, with 8 bases identical to TRBD1. The CDR3 has 15 residues. Germline V gene data show CDR1 as SGHDT and CDR2 as YYEEEE. The J segment lost 6 bases and the V segment lost 4 bases, leaving 8 bases of the junction unmatched.

The chain combines TRBV3-1 (or the pseudogene TRBV3-2) with TRBJ2-3, with 8 bases that match TRBD2. V was pared by 4 bases and J by 0 bases, with 6 bases of the junction left unmatched. There are 16 residues in the CDR3. Per the germline V gene, CDR1 is LGHDT and CDR2 is YNNKEL (reference sequence). Here the CDR3 reads CASSPIAGPSTDTQYF. The CDR3 bases are TGTGCCAGCAGCCCGATAGCGGGGCCCAGCACAGATACGCAGTATTTT.

The chain carries TRBV2 and TRBJ1-5; 11 positions agree with TRBD1. Germline loops: CDR1 SNHLY, CDR2 FYNNEI. This CDR3 contains 16 residues. The J segment lost 2 bases and the V segment lost 7 bases, leaving 7 bases of the junction unmatched. The CDR3 nucleotides read TGTGCCAGCAAAGGACAGGGGGCGCCTGGCAATCAGCCCCAGCATTTT. It specifies CASKGQGAPGNQPQHF.

The chain is built from TRBV5-1 and TRBJ1-3; 8 bases match TRBD1. The germline gives CDR1 SGHRS, CDR2 YFSETQ. This CDR3 is built from 17 residues. Germline trimming cut 2 bases from V and 3 bases from J; bases unmatched to any gene: 10. Here the CDR3 reads CASSFFAQGASGNTIYF. CDR3 sequence (DNA): TGCGCCAGCAGCTTCTTCGCGCAGGGGGCTAGTGGAAACACCATATATTTT.

This rearrangement joins TRBV30 to TRBJ2-2, with TRBD1 as a possible D gene (5 bases). In germline, CDR1 is GTSNPN, CDR2 SVGIG (reference sequence). Trimming stripped 3 bases from V and 7 bases from J, with 12 bases between. This CDR3 contains 13 residues. The DNA of the CDR3 is TGTGCCTGGAGAGAACAGGCGGTCGGGGAGCTGTTTTTT. Translating gives CAWREQAVGELFF.

The CDR3 DNA follows: TGTGCCAGTAGCAGCCGGAGAGGACAGAGGACCGACTATGGCTACACCTTC. It codes for CASSSRRGQRTDYGYTF. V and J are TRBV19 and TRBJ1-2, with D maybe TRBD1 (6 bases). V was clipped by 6 bases and J by 3 bases, with 23 bases between them. CDR3 length: 17 amino acids. Germline V CDR1 and CDR2: LNHDA, SQIVND (reference sequence).